This T cell receptor beta chain appears in the sequencing data of a study of blood T cell repertoires in COVID-19. About the research overall: Acute and convalescent COVID-19 specimens originated in the United States, Italy and Spain.

Residents of around 24 US areas, aged roughly 18 to 89 years, made up the participants. Which cohort a participant joined came from the clinical history participants gave. This CDR3 has 15 amino acids. Germline values: CDR1 LNHNV, CDR2 YYDKDF (reference sequence). The ends lost 7 bases at V and 3 bases at J; junction bases unmatched: 8. This clone appeared a few times. Here immunoSEQ multiplex PCR was the method, and the copy in TCRdb shows in-frame clones only, minus some. The sample consists of 190,000 or so clones, 85% of them appearing once. The rearrangement uses TRBV15 and TRBJ2-1; the match to TRBD2 covers 8 bases. This TCR was recovered from a man in his forties who had recovered from COVID-19. The sample was PBMCs or T cells enriched from blood (not recorded which). The CDR3 DNA reads as TGTGCCACCACCTCGAGCGGGAGTATCTACAATGAGCAGTTCTTC. It codes for CATTSSGSIYNEQFF.